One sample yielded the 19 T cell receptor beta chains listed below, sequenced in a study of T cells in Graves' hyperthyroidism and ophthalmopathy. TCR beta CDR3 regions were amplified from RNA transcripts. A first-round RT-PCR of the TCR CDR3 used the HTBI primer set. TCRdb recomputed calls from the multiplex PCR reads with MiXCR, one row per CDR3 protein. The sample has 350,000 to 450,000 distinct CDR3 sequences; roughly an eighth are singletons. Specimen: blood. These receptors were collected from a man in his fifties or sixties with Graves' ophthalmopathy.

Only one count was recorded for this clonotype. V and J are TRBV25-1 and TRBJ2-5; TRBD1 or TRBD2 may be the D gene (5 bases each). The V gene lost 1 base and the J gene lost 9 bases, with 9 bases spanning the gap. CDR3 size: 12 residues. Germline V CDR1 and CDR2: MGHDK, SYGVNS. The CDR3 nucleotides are TGTGCCAGCAGTGAATCTTTGGGGGCCCAGTACTTC. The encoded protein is CASSESLGAQYF.

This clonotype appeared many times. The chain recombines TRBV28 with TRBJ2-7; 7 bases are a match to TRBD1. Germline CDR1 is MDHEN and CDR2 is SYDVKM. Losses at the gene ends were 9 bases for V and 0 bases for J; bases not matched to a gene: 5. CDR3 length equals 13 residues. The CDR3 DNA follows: TGTGCCAGTACAGGGGTGGACTCCTACGAGCAGTACTTC. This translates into CASTGVDSYEQYF.

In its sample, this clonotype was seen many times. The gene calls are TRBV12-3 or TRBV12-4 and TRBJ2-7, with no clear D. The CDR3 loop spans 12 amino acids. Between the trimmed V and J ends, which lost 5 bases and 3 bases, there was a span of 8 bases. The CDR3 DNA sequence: TGTGCCAGCAGTCCCGCCCTCTACGAGCAGTACTTC. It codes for CASSPALYEQYF.

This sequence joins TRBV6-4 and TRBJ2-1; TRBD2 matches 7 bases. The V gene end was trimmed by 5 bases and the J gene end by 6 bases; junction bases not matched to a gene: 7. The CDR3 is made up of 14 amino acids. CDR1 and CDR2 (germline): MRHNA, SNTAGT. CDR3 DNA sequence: TGTGCCAGCAGTTGGCAAGCGGGAATCAATGAGCAGTTCTTC. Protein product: CASSWQAGINEQFF.

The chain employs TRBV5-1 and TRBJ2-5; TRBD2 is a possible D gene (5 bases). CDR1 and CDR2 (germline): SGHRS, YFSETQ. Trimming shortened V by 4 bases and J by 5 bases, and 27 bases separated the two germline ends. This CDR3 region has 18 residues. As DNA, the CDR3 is TGCGCCAGCAGCGAAGCCCCTCTAGATCGGGGAGCGTACGAGACCCAGTACTTC. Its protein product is CASSEAPLDRGAYETQYF.

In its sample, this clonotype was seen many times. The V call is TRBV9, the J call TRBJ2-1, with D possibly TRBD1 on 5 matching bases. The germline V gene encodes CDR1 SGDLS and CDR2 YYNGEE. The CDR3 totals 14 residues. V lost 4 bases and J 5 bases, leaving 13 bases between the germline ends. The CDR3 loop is CASSPTTVHNEQFF. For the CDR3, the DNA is TGTGCCAGCAGCCCAACGACAGTCCACAATGAGCAGTTCTTC. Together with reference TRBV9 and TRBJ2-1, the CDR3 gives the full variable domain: DSGVTQTPKHLITATGQRVTLRCSPRSGDLSVYWYQQSLDQGLQFLIQYYNGEERAKGNILERFSAQQFPDLHSELNLSSLELGDSALYFCASSPTTVHNEQFFGPGTRLTVL.

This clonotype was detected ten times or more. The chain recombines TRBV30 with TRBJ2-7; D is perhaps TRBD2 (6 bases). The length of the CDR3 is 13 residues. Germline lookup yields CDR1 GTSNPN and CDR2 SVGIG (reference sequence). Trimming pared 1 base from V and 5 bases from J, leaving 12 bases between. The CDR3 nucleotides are TGTGCCTGGAGTGCGGGAGTTTTCGACGAGCAGTACTTC. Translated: CAWSAGVFDEQYF. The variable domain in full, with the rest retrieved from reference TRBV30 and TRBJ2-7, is SQTIHQWPATLVQPVGSPLSLECTVEGTSNPNLYWYRQAAGRGLQLLFYSVGIGQISSEVPQNLSASRPQDRQFILSSKKLLLSDSGFYLCAWSAGVFDEQYFGPGTRLTVT.

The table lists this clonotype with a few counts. The CDR3 DNA reads as TGTGCCAGCAGCGGTTACAGGGGAGAGACCCAGTACTTC. Translating gives CASSGYRGETQYF. This chain uses TRBV9 with TRBJ2-5, with TRBD1 matching over 7 bases. Germline values: CDR1 SGDLS, CDR2 YYNGEE. The CDR3 is 13 amino acids. J was trimmed by 4 bases and V by 3 bases; bases with no gene match: 3.

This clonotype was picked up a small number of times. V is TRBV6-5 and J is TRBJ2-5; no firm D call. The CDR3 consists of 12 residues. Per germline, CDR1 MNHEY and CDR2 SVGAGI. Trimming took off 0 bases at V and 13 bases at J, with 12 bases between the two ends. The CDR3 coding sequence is TGTGCCAGCAGTTACTCGTCGTACCCCATGTACTTC. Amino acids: CASSYSSYPMYF.

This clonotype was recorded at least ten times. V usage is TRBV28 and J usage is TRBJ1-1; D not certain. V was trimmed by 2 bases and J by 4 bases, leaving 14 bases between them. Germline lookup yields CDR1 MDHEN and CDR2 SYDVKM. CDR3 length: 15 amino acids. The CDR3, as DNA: TGTGCCAGCAGTTTACAGCCCAGGTTGGGCACTGAAGCTTTCTTT. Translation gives CASSLQPRLGTEAFF.

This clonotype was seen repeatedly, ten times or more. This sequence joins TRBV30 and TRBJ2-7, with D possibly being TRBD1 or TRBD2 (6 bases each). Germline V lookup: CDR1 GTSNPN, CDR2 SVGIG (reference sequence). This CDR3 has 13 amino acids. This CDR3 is CAQDRGPAYEQYF. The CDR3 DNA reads TGTGCTCAGGACCGGGGGCCAGCCTACGAGCAGTACTTC.

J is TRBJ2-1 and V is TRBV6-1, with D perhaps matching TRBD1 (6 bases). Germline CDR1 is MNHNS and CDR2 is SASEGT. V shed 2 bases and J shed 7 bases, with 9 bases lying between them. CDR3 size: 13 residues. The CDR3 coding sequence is TGTGCCAGCAGTGAAAACAGGGATAATGAGCAGTTCTTC. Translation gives CASSENRDNEQFF.

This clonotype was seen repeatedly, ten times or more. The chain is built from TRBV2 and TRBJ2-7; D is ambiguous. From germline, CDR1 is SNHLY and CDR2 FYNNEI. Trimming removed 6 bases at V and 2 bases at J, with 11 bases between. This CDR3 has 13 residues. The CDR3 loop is CASSFKTTYEQYF. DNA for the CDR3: TGTGCCAGCAGCTTTAAGACCACCTACGAGCAGTACTTC.

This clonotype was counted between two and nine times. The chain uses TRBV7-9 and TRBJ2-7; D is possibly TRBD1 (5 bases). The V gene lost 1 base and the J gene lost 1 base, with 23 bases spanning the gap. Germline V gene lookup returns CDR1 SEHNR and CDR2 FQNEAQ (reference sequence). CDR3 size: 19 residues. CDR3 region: CASSLEFGRVGVISYEQYF. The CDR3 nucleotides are TGTGCCAGCAGCTTAGAATTTGGTCGAGTAGGGGTTATATCCTACGAGCAGTACTTC. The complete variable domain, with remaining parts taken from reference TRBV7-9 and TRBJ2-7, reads DTGVSQNPRHKITKRGQNVTFRCDPISEHNRLYWYRQTLGQGPEFLTYFQNEAQLEKSRLLSDRFSAERPKGSFSTLEIQRTEQGDSAMYLCASSLEFGRVGVISYEQYFGPGTRLTVT.

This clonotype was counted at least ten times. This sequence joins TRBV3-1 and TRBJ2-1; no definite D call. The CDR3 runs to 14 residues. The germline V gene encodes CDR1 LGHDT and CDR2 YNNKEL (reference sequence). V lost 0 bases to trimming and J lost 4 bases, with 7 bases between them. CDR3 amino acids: CASSQDGVYNEQFF. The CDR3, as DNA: TGTGCCAGCAGCCAAGATGGAGTGTACAATGAGCAGTTCTTC.

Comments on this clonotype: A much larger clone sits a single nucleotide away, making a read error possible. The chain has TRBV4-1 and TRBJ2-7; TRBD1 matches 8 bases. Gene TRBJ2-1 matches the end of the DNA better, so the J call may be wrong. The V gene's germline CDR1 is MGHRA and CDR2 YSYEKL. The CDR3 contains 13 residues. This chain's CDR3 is CASSQGTGYEQFF. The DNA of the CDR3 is TGCGCCAGCAGCCAAGGGACAGGGTACGAGCAGTTCTTC.

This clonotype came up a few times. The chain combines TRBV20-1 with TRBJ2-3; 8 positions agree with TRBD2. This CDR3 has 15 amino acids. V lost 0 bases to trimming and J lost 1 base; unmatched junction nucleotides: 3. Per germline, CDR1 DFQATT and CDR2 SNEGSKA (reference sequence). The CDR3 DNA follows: TGCAGTGCTAGAGATGGGCGGGAGGGCACAGATACGCAGTATTTT. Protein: CSARDGREGTDTQYF.

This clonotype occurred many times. The CDR3 bases are TGTGCCAGCAGTTACAGGGGCAGCAATCAGCCCCAGCATTTT. Translated: CASSYRGSNQPQHF. The rearrangement links TRBV6-5 to TRBJ1-5, with a weak D call TRBD1 (5 bases). CDR1 and CDR2 (germline): MNHEY, SVGAGI. This CDR3 comprises 14 residues. Between the trimmed V and J ends, which lost 2 bases and 1 base, there was a span of 6 bases.

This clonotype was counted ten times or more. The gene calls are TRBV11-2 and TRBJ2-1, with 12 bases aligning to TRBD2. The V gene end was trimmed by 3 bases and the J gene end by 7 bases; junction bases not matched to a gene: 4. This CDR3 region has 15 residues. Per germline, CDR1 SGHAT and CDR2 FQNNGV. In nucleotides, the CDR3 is TGTGCCAGCAGCTTGACTAGCGGGAGTCTAAATGAGCAGTTCTTC. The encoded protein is CASSLTSGSLNEQFF.